The source of this T cell receptor (beta chain) is a study of blood T cells in healthy people across ages. This clonotype has more than one count but fewer than ten. Per germline, CDR1 SQVTM and CDR2 ANQGSEA. V was pared by 3 bases and J by 3 bases, with 9 bases between. This CDR3 region has 14 residues. Next came a second PCR, run for roughly 6 to 11 cycles, which used a sample-barcoded 5' primer along with a J-beta primer mix. Using its own MiXCR run on the 5' RACE reads, TCRdb lists one record per CDR3 protein. The data contain approximately 780,000 distinct CDR3 sequences, roughly 25% of them seen just once; the ten biggest clones take up roughly 3.1%. These data also formed part of another study, on T cells of mothers and their children. That source reports: Mother-child pairs who were related displayed a slightly higher overlap than unrelated pairs, a difference that was non-significant.

The origin of this receptor is a boy between 10 and 17 years old in good health. The genes are TRBV29-1 and TRBJ2-6; the D gene is possibly TRBD1 (5 bases). The sample consisted of blood. CDR3 amino acids: CSVDDQGGANVLTF. DNA of the CDR3: TGCAGCGTTGATGATCAGGGTGGGGCCAACGTCCTGACTTTC.